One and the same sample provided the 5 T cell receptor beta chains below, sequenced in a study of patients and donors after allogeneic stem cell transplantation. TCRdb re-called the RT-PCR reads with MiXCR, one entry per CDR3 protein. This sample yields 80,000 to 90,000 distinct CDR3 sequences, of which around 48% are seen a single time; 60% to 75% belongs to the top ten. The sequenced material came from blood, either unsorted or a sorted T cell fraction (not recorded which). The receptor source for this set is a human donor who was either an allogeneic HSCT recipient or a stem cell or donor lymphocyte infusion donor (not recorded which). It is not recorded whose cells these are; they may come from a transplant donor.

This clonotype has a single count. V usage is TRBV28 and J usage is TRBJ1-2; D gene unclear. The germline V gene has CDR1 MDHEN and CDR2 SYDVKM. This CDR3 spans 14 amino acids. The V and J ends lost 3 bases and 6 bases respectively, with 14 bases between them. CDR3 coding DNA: TGTGCCAGCAGTTTCCAGTGGCTGCTCGATGGCTACACCTTC. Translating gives CASSFQWLLDGYTF.

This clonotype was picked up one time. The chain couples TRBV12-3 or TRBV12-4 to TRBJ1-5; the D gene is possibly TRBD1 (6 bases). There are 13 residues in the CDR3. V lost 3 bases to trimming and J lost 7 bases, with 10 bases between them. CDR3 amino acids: CASSFTGTQPQHF. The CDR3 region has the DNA TGTGCCAGCAGTTTTACGGGGACACAGCCCCAGCATTTT.

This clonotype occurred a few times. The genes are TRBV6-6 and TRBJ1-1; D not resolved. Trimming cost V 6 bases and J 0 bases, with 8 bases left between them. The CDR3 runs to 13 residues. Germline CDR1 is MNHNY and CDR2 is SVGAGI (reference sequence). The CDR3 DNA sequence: TGTGCCAGCAGGGAGCGGATGAACACTGAAGCTTTCTTT. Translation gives CASRERMNTEAFF.

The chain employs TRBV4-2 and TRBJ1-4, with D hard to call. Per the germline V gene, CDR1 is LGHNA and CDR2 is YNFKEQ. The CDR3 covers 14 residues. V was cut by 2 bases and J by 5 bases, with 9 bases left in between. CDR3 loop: CASSQRQGNEKLFF. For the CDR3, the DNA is TGTGCCAGCAGCCAAAGGCAAGGAAATGAAAAACTGTTTTTT.

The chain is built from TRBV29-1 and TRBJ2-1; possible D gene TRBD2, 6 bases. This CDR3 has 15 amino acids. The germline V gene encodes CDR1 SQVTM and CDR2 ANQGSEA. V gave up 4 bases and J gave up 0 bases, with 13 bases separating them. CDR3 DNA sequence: TGCAGCGTTGTTGGAGGTAGCGGCTCCTACAATGAGCAGTTCTTC. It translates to CSVVGGSGSYNEQFF.